The 18 T cell receptor beta chains presented below share a single source sample, sequenced in a study of blood T cell repertoires in COVID-19. The assay was immunoSEQ multiplex PCR, and TCRdb's table has in-frame clones only and misses some. Of 150,000 or so clones listed, just under 90% were seen once; the top ten hold 10%. Sequencing used peripheral blood. All receptors come from a woman aged 70-85 years with COVID-19, enrolled during active disease.

The chain employs TRBV15 and TRBJ1-2; D is unclear. Germline V CDR1 and CDR2: LNHNV, YYDKDF (reference sequence). Between the trimmed V and J ends, which lost 1 base and 1 base, there was a span of 7 bases. The CDR3 consists of 14 residues. CDR3 region: CATSRARSNYGYTF. The CDR3 DNA reads TGTGCCACCAGCAGAGCCCGCAGTAACTATGGCTACACCTTC.

V gene TRBV9 combines with J gene TRBJ1-6, with unresolved D. Germline CDR1 SGDLS, CDR2 YYNGEE. V lost 1 base to trimming and J lost 3 bases, with 8 bases between them. The CDR3 is 15 amino acids. The CDR3 loop reads CASSVTGFYNSPLHF. Here the CDR3 DNA reads TGTGCCAGCAGCGTAACGGGGTTCTATAATTCACCCCTCCACTTT. The complete variable domain, with remaining parts taken from reference TRBV9 and TRBJ1-6, reads DSGVTQTPKHLITATGQRVTLRCSPRSGDLSVYWYQQSLDQGLQFLIQYYNGEERAKGNILERFSAQQFPDLHSELNLSSLELGDSALYFCASSVTGFYNSPLHFGNGTRLTVT.

This clone was detected only once. The chain couples TRBV28 to TRBJ1-3; no firm D call. V was trimmed by 7 bases and J by 7 bases, leaving 8 bases between them. The CDR3 spans 11 residues. CDR1 is MDHEN, CDR2 SYDVKM, per germline. The CDR3 is CASTPGNTIYF. The CDR3 DNA reads as TGTGCCAGCACTCCCGGGAACACCATATATTTT.

The chain combines TRBV5-4 with TRBJ2-7, with D unclear. Germline V CDR1 and CDR2: SGHNT, YYREEE (reference sequence). This CDR3 comprises 16 residues. The ends were cut back, 4 bases at V and 0 bases at J, with 17 bases in the middle. The DNA of the CDR3 is TGTGCCAGCAGCCCTCAACTAACTATTCCCTCCTACGAGCAGTACTTC. Protein: CASSPQLTIPSYEQYF.

As DNA, the CDR3 is TGTGCCAGCAGGGACTCTTCGACAGGTATCTATGGCTACACCTTC. As protein: CASRDSSTGIYGYTF. The chain recombines TRBV7-2 with TRBJ1-2; tentatively, D is TRBD1 (6 bases). Germline V gene sequence: CDR1 SGHTA, CDR2 FQGNSA. The CDR3 is 15 amino acids. Trimming removed 6 bases at V and 4 bases at J, with 18 bases between.

The chain carries TRBV3-1 (or the pseudogene TRBV3-2) and TRBJ1-4, with D unresolved. Germline lookup yields CDR1 LGHDT and CDR2 YNNKEL (reference sequence). There are 14 residues in the CDR3. V was shortened by 6 bases and J by 7 bases, with 15 bases between the two germline ends. CDR3 amino acids: CASSHAGRGEKLFF. The CDR3 coding sequence is TGTGCCAGCAGTCACGCGGGGAGAGGTGAAAAACTGTTTTTT.

This chain uses TRBV7-8 with TRBJ2-2, with D possibly matching TRBD2 (6 bases). From germline, CDR1 is SGHVS and CDR2 FQNEAQ. The CDR3 runs 16 residues. Trimming took off 4 bases at V and 7 bases at J, with 19 bases between the two ends. The CDR3, as DNA: TGTGCCAGCAGCTCGCGGGACCCCGGGCAAGGCGGGGAGCTGTTTTTT. Translated: CASSSRDPGQGGELFF.

In this sample, this clone turned up a few times. The chain carries TRBV5-1 and TRBJ1-1, with D possibly TRBD1 on 5 matching bases. The germline V gene encodes CDR1 SGHRS and CDR2 YFSETQ. V was cut by 0 bases and J by 7 bases, with 7 bases left in between. This CDR3 is 12 amino acids long. The DNA of the CDR3 is TGCGCCAGCAGCTTGGAAGGGGTTGAAGCTTTCTTT. Translation: CASSLEGVEAFF.

This chain uses TRBV30 with TRBJ1-1, with D unresolved. From germline, CDR1 is GTSNPN and CDR2 SVGIG (reference sequence). Trimming pared 8 bases from V and 1 base from J, leaving 11 bases between. The CDR3 consists of 12 residues. CDR3 amino acids: CAVGEANTEAFF. The DNA for the CDR3 is TGTGCCGTTGGTGAGGCGAACACTGAAGCTTTCTTT.

The rearrangement joins TRBV3-1 (or the pseudogene TRBV3-2) to TRBJ2-7, with 7 nucleotides matching TRBD1. With 1 base clipped from V and 4 bases from J, the junction kept 10 bases outside the gene matches. The CDR3 loop spans 16 amino acids. Germline loops: CDR1 LGHDT, CDR2 YNNKEL (reference sequence). CDR3 residues: CASSQGWGTGVYEQYF. CDR3 coding DNA: TGTGCCAGCAGCCAAGGTTGGGGAACAGGGGTGTACGAGCAGTACTTC.

This rearrangement joins TRBV7-8 to TRBJ1-3; D is perhaps TRBD1 (5 bases). Trimming removed 1 base from V and 6 bases from J, with 13 bases in between. This CDR3 region has 15 residues. The V gene's germline CDR1 is SGHVS and CDR2 FQNEAQ. The CDR3 region is CASSLGPGHANTIYF. CDR3 nucleotide sequence: TGTGCCAGCAGCTTAGGGCCAGGACACGCAAACACCATATATTTT.

The V call is TRBV29-1, the J call TRBJ2-3, with D possibly TRBD2 on 6 matching bases. The germline V gene has CDR1 SQVTM and CDR2 ANQGSEA. V was pared by 6 bases and J by 2 bases, with 15 bases between. The CDR3 spans 14 residues. CDR3 residues: CSVTGGGFTDTQYF. The CDR3 region has the DNA TGCAGCGTAACCGGGGGAGGATTCACAGATACGCAGTATTTT.

The V call is TRBV5-1, the J call TRBJ2-5; tentatively, D is TRBD2 (6 bases). V shed 5 bases and J shed 0 bases, with 20 bases lying between them. Germline V lookup: CDR1 SGHRS, CDR2 YFSETQ. CDR3 size: 17 residues. The CDR3, as DNA: TGCGCCAGCAGTCCGGGACTGAGGGGCTCGGACCAAGAGACCCAGTACTTC. Translated: CASSPGLRGSDQETQYF.

The rearrangement links TRBV6-5 to TRBJ1-5; tentatively, D is TRBD1 (5 bases). V was pared by 5 bases and J by 6 bases, with 14 bases between. CDR1 and CDR2 from the germline V gene are MNHEY and SVGAGI. The CDR3 consists of 14 residues. The CDR3 loop is CASSMAGSTQPQHF. In DNA, the CDR3 is TGTGCCAGCAGTATGGCAGGGTCAACTCAGCCCCAGCATTTT.

CDR3 protein: CASRPPGQGSTDTQYF. The CDR3 DNA is TGTGCCAGCAGACCGCCGGGACAGGGCAGCACAGATACGCAGTATTTT. V is TRBV7-8 and J is TRBJ2-3; 9 bases agree with TRBD1. Trimming took 6 bases from V and 0 from J; bases not matched to a gene: 7. The CDR3 sequence is 16 residues long. Germline CDR1 reads SGHVS; CDR2 reads FQNEAQ.

The chain couples TRBV5-6 to TRBJ2-5; D uncertain. V lost 4 bases and J lost 5, with 12 bases in between. The CDR3 covers 13 residues. The germline CDR1 and CDR2 sequences are SGHDT and YYEEEE. The DNA of the CDR3 is TGTGCCAGCAGCAATGAACTTGTGGAGACCCAGTACTTC. Amino acid sequence: CASSNELVETQYF.

A remark on this clone: A read error may account for a junction end that differs from germline. The gene calls are TRBV7-7 and TRBJ2-5; D ambiguous. Looked up from germline, CDR1 is SSHAT and CDR2 is FNYEAQ (reference sequence). The CDR3 length is 13 residues. The CDR3 spells CASSSILQETQYF. DNA of the CDR3: TGTGCTAGCAGCTCTATCCTCCAAGAGACCCAGTACTTC. The whole variable domain, filled in from reference TRBV7-7 and TRBJ2-5, reads GAGVSQSPRYKVTKRGQDVTLRCDPISSHATLYWYQQALGQGPEFLTYFNYEAQPDKSGLPSDRFSAERPEGSISTLTIQRTEQRDSAMYRCASSSILQETQYFGPGTRLLVL.

The J gene is TRBJ2-7, the V gene TRBV5-1, with 7 bases that match TRBD1. The germline V gene has CDR1 SGHRS and CDR2 YFSETQ. Germline trimming cut 4 bases from V and 2 bases from J; bases unmatched to any gene: 3. The CDR3 runs 13 residues. The CDR3 bases are TGCGCCAGCAGCGCCGACAGGGCCTACGAGCAGTACTTC. The encoded protein is CASSADRAYEQYF.